This TCR beta chain was obtained from a study of CD8+ T cells in alopecia areata. The CDR3 totals 11 residues. Trimming removed 5 bases from V and 7 bases from J, with 9 bases in between. The V gene's germline CDR1 is SGHAT and CDR2 FQNNGV. cDNA prepared by RNA extraction and subsequent reverse transcription served as the template for sequencing. Clones were read by immunoSEQ multiplex PCR, and TCRdb kept only the in-frame ones, dropping some. The table has roughly 180,000 clones, about 63% seen once; the top ten hold over 1.5%. This clone was counted at least ten times. This sequence originates from a human donor with alopecia areata. This material consisted of CD4+ T cells sorted from blood, taken at week 0. The rearrangement uses TRBV11-2 and TRBJ2-7, with D unresolved. The chain's CDR3 is CASSRGLEQYF. DNA of the CDR3: TGTGCCAGCAGCCGAGGTTTAGAGCAGTACTTC.